The sequence of this T cell receptor (beta chain) was determined in a study of shared T cell receptors in the human thymus. Assay used: immunoSEQ multiplex PCR; TCRdb lists only in-frame clones, some missing. The sample consists of hundreds of thousands of clones, over 75% of them appearing once. The germline CDR1 and CDR2 sequences are MGHDK and SYGVNS. The CDR3 sequence is 16 residues long. Trimming at V came to 2 bases and at J to 6 bases, leaving 8 bases not matched to a gene. These data were also filed under a second study, of human thymus T cells. From that study: The people who donated were healthy Finnish babies having corrective surgery for congenital heart defects.

This clonotype was obtained from a boy under two years old with a congenital heart defect. V and J are TRBV25-1 and TRBJ2-1; 9 nucleotides line up with TRBD2. Sequencing was carried out using thymocytes. The CDR3 loop reads CASSEIGGRASNEQFF. The CDR3 coding sequence is TGTGCCAGCAGTGAAATCGGCGGGAGGGCCAGCAATGAGCAGTTCTTC.